One sample yielded the 2 T cell receptor beta chains listed below, sequenced in a study of regulatory dendritic cells for organ transplantation. Generated by immunoSEQ multiplex PCR, the TCRdb table keeps only in-frame clones and is missing some. This sample yields 28,000 or so clones, of which around 80% are seen a single time; less than 0.11% belongs to the top ten. Sequenced sample: naive CD4+ T cells from blood. Described subset: CD45RA+ naive T cells. All receptors come from a human donor in good health.

This rearrangement joins TRBV7-2 to TRBJ2-5, with TRBD2 matching 8 bases. From germline, CDR1 is SGHTA and CDR2 FQGNSA. The CDR3 is made up of 16 amino acids. With V trimmed by 2 bases and J by 2 bases, 7 bases remained unmatched. The CDR3 region has the DNA TGTGCCAGCAGCTTATTTGCGGGGGGAAATCAAGAGACCCAGTACTTC. It yields the protein CASSLFAGGNQETQYF.

The chain recombines TRBV4-1 with TRBJ1-2, with 8 bases identical to TRBD1. The germline gives CDR1 MGHRA, CDR2 YSYEKL. V trimming: 2 bases; J trimming: 6 bases; junction bases outside the gene matches: 8. The CDR3 covers 15 residues. CDR3 DNA: TGCGCCAGCAGCCAACGTCAGGACAGGGATGATGGCTACACCTTC. Translated: CASSQRQDRDDGYTF.